Listed here are 21 T cell receptor beta chains from one sample, sequenced in a study of read filtering for tumor transcriptome and immune sequencing. Molecular barcoded adaptors covering alpha/delta and beta/gamma chains were used on roughly 400 ng RNA. Via MiXCR, TCRdb re-called the reads, giving one row per CDR3 protein. The sample carries under 60,000 distinct CDR3 sequences, roughly a fifth recorded once. Sequenced sample: a population of CD138-negative cells sorted from bone marrow. These receptors originate from a donor aged 40 or over with multiple myeloma.

This clonotype was counted many times. At one end, the junction sequence differs from germline, possibly due to a read error. The chain couples TRBV4-1 to TRBJ2-1; 7 nucleotides agree with TRBD1. CDR1 and CDR2 from the germline V gene are MGHRA and YSYEKL. The CDR3 sequence is 16 residues long. CDR3 sequence: CASSPRTGQTDNEQFF. CDR3 DNA: TGTGCCAGCAGCCCCCGGACGGGACAGACGGACAATGAGCAGTTCTTC.

V is TRBV6-2 or TRBV6-3 and J is TRBJ2-2, with a possible D match to TRBD1 (6 bases). The germline V and J ends were trimmed by 1 base and 0 bases, with 12 bases remaining between them. The CDR3 consists of 17 residues. Germline V CDR1 and CDR2: MNHEY, SVGEGT. The CDR3 nucleotides read TGTGCCAGCAGTTACTTCCGGACAGTAACGAACACCGGGGAGCTGTTTTTT. Its translation: CASSYFRTVTNTGELFF.

This clonotype showed up many times. The chain carries TRBV7-9 and TRBJ2-3, with 7 bases lining up with TRBD2. In germline, CDR1 is SEHNR, CDR2 FQNEAQ (reference sequence). This CDR3 is built from 19 residues. V was clipped by 4 bases and J by 7 bases; unmatched bases: 23. This CDR3 reads CASSSKLGISGDRRHTQYF. CDR3 DNA: TGTGCCAGCAGCTCCAAATTGGGGATCAGCGGGGATCGGCGCCATACGCAGTATTTT.

Comment on this clonotype: This may be a read error, as it is one base from a much larger clone. The DNA is omitted, as the CDR3 cannot be located on it reliably, and the CDR3 follows TCRdb's listing. The chain recombines TRBV7-3 with TRBJ2-7; TRBD1, the table's D call, lacks a check against the DNA. 15 amino acids form the CDR3, both terminal residues included. Germline V gene lookup returns CDR1 SGHTA and CDR2 FQGTGA. CDR3 residues: CAGSLVGGGSYEQYF.

This clonotype was counted once. This sequence joins TRBV5-1 and TRBJ2-5, with TRBD1 identical over 8 bases. The CDR3 spans 15 residues. Trimming removed 4 bases from V and 4 bases from J; junction bases left unmatched: 9. Germline CDR1 and CDR2: SGHRS and YFSETQ. The CDR3 nucleotides are TGCGCCAGCAGCCAACGACAGGGGCTGGGAGAGACCCAGTACTTC. Amino acids: CASSQRQGLGETQYF.

At least ten counts were recorded for this clonotype. For the CDR3, the DNA is TGCAGTGCTAGAGTCCCGGGGAGGAGCTCCTACGAGCAGTACTTC. This encodes CSARVPGRSSYEQYF. The chain joins TRBV20-1 to TRBJ2-7, with TRBD2 as a possible D gene (6 bases). The CDR3 contains 15 residues. With 1 base removed from V and 0 bases from J, the gap between germline ends came to 13 bases. Germline CDR1 and CDR2: DFQATT and SNEGSKA (reference sequence).

Regarding this clonotype: A much more abundant neighbour one base away suggests this may be a read error. V is TRBV2 and J is TRBJ1-2, with a tentative D call TRBD1 (6 bases). Germline V CDR1 and CDR2: SNHLY, FYNNEI. Trimming took 5 bases from V and 4 from J, leaving 14 bases between them. This CDR3 comprises 14 residues. Written as DNA, the CDR3 is TGTGCCAGCAGTCAACAGGGCGTACCCTATGGCTACACCTTC. Residues: CASSQQGVPYGYTF.

Details on this clonotype: It may be a read error: a sequence one base away is much more abundant. The gene calls are TRBV20-1 and TRBJ2-3, with D possibly TRBD1 on 5 matching bases. The germline V gene encodes CDR1 DFQATT and CDR2 SNEGSKA (reference sequence). CDR3 length: 11 amino acids. The CDR3 sequence: CSANLGDTRYF. The CDR3 coding sequence is TGCAGTGCTAACCTAGGGGATACGCGGTATTTT.

At least ten counts were recorded for this clonotype. This rearrangement joins TRBV24-1 to TRBJ1-2; TRBD1 aligns across 7 bases. Trimming cost V 4 bases and J 2 bases; bases outside gene matches: 3. CDR1 KGHDR and CDR2 SFDVKD come from the germline V gene. The CDR3 consists of 14 residues. For the CDR3, the DNA is TGTGCCACCAGTGACGAGACAGGGAACTATGGCTACACCTTC. It codes for CATSDETGNYGYTF.

In its sample, this clonotype was seen many times. The V call is TRBV2, the J call TRBJ2-1, with 10 nucleotides matching TRBD2. Germline CDR1 reads SNHLY; CDR2 reads FYNNEI. V was pared by 6 bases and J by 4 bases, with 6 bases of the junction left unmatched. The CDR3 runs 15 residues. Here the CDR3 reads CASRPLAGRYNEQFF. CDR3 sequence (DNA): TGTGCCAGCAGGCCACTAGCGGGGCGGTACAATGAGCAGTTCTTC.

This clonotype occurred many times. V and J are TRBV6-2 or TRBV6-3 and TRBJ2-1, with 12 positions matching TRBD2. The CDR3 is 15 residues long. From germline, CDR1 is MNHEY and CDR2 SVGEGT. J was trimmed by 9 bases and V by 7 bases; bases with no gene match: 10. The CDR3 protein is CASTLLAGGEGEQFF. CDR3 in DNA: TGTGCCAGCACTCTACTAGCGGGAGGAGAAGGTGAGCAGTTCTTC.

This clonotype was recorded at least ten times. The chain uses TRBV20-1 and TRBJ2-5, with 9 bases identical to TRBD2. Germline loops: CDR1 DFQATT, CDR2 SNEGSKA (reference sequence). This CDR3 spans 15 amino acids. Trimming removed 5 bases from V and 1 base from J; junction bases left unmatched: 8. CDR3 bases: TGCAGTGCTTCGTTAGCGGGAGTGGGCCAAGAGACCCAGTACTTC. Its translation is CSASLAGVGQETQYF.

This clonotype was picked up many times. This sequence joins TRBV29-1 and TRBJ2-5, with D tentatively TRBD1 (7 bases). Germline CDR1 and CDR2: SQVTM and ANQGSEA. With 5 bases removed from V and 0 bases from J, the gap between germline ends came to 13 bases. CDR3 length: 14 residues. CDR3 coding DNA: TGCAGCGTTCGCGGGACAGCGTACCAAGAGACCCAGTACTTC. This translates into CSVRGTAYQETQYF.

The table lists this clonotype with many counts. For the CDR3, the DNA is TGTGCCAGCAGCCAAGACAGCTTCAACAGGGGCGAGCAGTACTTC. This gives the protein CASSQDSFNRGEQYF. V and J are TRBV14 and TRBJ2-7, with 7 bases matching TRBD1. Germline V gene lookup returns CDR1 SGHDN and CDR2 FVKESK. J lost 6 bases, V lost 0 bases, and 8 bases had no gene match. The CDR3 spans 15 residues. The full variable domain, in which reference TRBV14 and TRBJ2-7 provide the parts outside the CDR3, is EAGVTQFPSHSVIEKGQTVTLRCDPISGHDNLYWYRRVMGKEIKFLLHFVKESKQDESGMPNNRFLAERTGGTYSTLKVQPAELEDSGVYFCASSQDSFNRGEQYFGPGTRLTVT.

This clonotype occurred a few times. This sequence joins TRBV28 and TRBJ2-7; the D call may be TRBD1 or TRBD2 (7 bases each). The germline V gene has CDR1 MDHEN and CDR2 SYDVKM. The CDR3 totals 15 residues. The V gene lost 6 bases and the J gene lost 4 bases, with 19 bases spanning the gap. CDR3 bases: TGTGCCAGCAGACCCACAGGGGAGGGCTTATACGAGCAGTACTTC. It yields the protein CASRPTGEGLYEQYF.

The table lists this clonotype with many counts. The chain employs TRBV28 and TRBJ2-1, with no clear D. The V end lost 3 bases, the J end lost 6 bases, and 6 bases lay between the germline ends. CDR3 size: 12 residues. From germline, CDR1 is MDHEN and CDR2 SYDVKM. CDR3 nucleotide sequence: TGTGCCAGCAGTTTGGGTCGCAATGAGCAGTTCTTC. Its protein is CASSLGRNEQFF.

Ten or more counts support this clonotype. The V call is TRBV10-3, the J call TRBJ2-1; possible D gene TRBD1, 5 bases. The germline V gene has CDR1 ENHRY and CDR2 SYGVKD. V was trimmed by 10 bases and J by 0 bases, leaving 13 bases between them. This CDR3 is built from 14 residues. CDR3 DNA: TGTGCCAGCAGGGTGGGAAGCTCCTACAATGAGCAGTTCTTC. Its translation: CASRVGSSYNEQFF.

This clonotype was counted many times. The V and J genes are TRBV28 and TRBJ1-2; 12 nucleotides agree with TRBD1. CDR1 and CDR2 from the germline V gene are MDHEN and SYDVKM. The ends lost 7 bases at V and 6 bases at J; junction bases unmatched: 12. The CDR3 length is 16 residues. CDR3 bases: TGTGCCAGCACCCCTCCGGGACAGGGGGCGCGAGATGGCTACACCTTC. Translation gives CASTPPGQGARDGYTF.

The rearrangement links TRBV3-2 to TRBJ2-3; TRBD2 is the table's D call and was not checked against the DNA. TRBV3-2 is an annotated pseudogene. The CDR3 is 16 amino acids. CDR3 nucleotides: TGTGCCAGCAGCCAAGGTAGCTGGAGGGCCACAGCTACGCAGTATTTT. This gives the protein CASSQGSWRATATQYF.

Sample share makes this clonotype medium-sized. The rearrangement links TRBV4-1 to TRBJ2-1, with 12 nucleotides matching TRBD2. V was clipped by 0 bases and J by 8 bases; unmatched bases: 5. The CDR3 totals 16 residues. The germline gives CDR1 MGHRA, CDR2 YSYEKL. As DNA, the CDR3 is TGCGCCAGCAGCCAAGAGAATCCTAGCGGGAGGGATGAGCAGTTCTTC. This codes for CASSQENPSGRDEQFF.

This clonotype was seen ten or more times. The chain couples TRBV3-1 to TRBJ2-5, with a weak D call TRBD1 (6 bases). Germline CDR1 is LGHDT and CDR2 is YNNKEL (reference sequence). Trimming removed 4 bases from V and 7 bases from J, with 19 bases in between. This CDR3 is 15 amino acids long. The CDR3 region has the DNA TGTGCCAGCAGCCCATCGACAGGCCCAGGGCGGACCCAGTACTTC. Protein: CASSPSTGPGRTQYF.